This record looks at one T cell receptor beta chain sequence and its context. Its antigen remains unidentified. Trimming removed 4 bases from V and 3 bases from J, with 7 bases in between. Per germline, CDR1 MDHEN and CDR2 SYDVKM. There are 12 residues in the CDR3. Profiling relied on immunoSEQ multiplex PCR, and the TCRdb table lists in-frame clones only, not all of them. Among approximately 100,000 clones listed, 90% were seen once. This sample stems from a study of T cell responses to AZD1222 COVID-19 vaccine. The overall study: Second-dose intervals of approximately 4 or approximately 12 weeks were pooled. Overall study results and limits: In the spike-specific TCR repertoire, nearly half reportedly target unmutated variant regions. Across spike, vaccine-associated CD4 TCRs were found, dominant at 160-218 and 743-854. Donors, mostly white British, included more females; clonal diversity was possibly underestimated.

Source: peripheral blood, taken on day 0 of AZD1222 vaccination. This chain joins TRBV28 and TRBJ2-7; D unresolved. This TCR was recovered from an adult in good health. The CDR3 reads CASSSTLYEQYF. CDR3 nucleotide sequence: TGTGCCAGCAGTTCGACCCTCTACGAGCAGTACTTC. Full variable domain (remainder filled in from reference TRBV28 and TRBJ2-7): DVKVTQSSRYLVKRTGEKVFLECVQDMDHENMFWYRQDPGLGLRLIYFSYDVKMKEKGDIPEGYSVSREKKERFSLILESASTNQTSMYLCASSSTLYEQYFGPGTRLTVT.